This T cell receptor beta chain derives from a study of blood T cells in healthy people across ages. Across the whole study: About one barcoded beta molecule per two T cells came from capture by template switching.

Per the germline V gene, CDR1 is DFQATT and CDR2 is SNEGSKA (reference sequence). This CDR3 has 16 amino acids. In regard to this clonotype: The junction shows a germline mismatch at one end, possibly a read error.

Researchers collected about 10 milliliters of peripheral blood from every single donor. The use of a sample-barcoded 5' primer and a J-beta primer mix characterized a second PCR of about 7 to 12 cycles. The template-switch adaptor was a 5' adaptor with 12 random nucleotides. It tagged each cDNA molecule. One entry per CDR3 protein, called by TCRdb with MiXCR from the 5' RACE reads. The table records approximately 810,000 distinct CDR3 sequences, under 30% of them present only once. The chain is built from TRBV20-1 and TRBJ1-5, with D possibly TRBD1 on 5 matching bases. Sample: blood. The origin of this receptor is a woman older than 75 in good health. This CDR3 is CSVRDRTGYSNQPQQF. CDR3 sequence (DNA): TGCAGTGTTAGAGATCGAACAGGTTATAGCAATCAGCCCCAGCAGTTT.